This is a list of T cell receptor beta chains from one sample in a study of T cell repertoires in ileal Crohn's disease. The repertoire was sequenced with immunoSEQ multiplex PCR; TCRdb's copy has only in-frame clones and lacks some. The sample gives a few thousand clones, roughly 77% of which show up once; about 6.7% is in the top ten. The specimen was ileal tissue. These receptors all come from an adult with Crohn's disease. The CDR3 runs from the conserved cysteine through the conserved F or W. Each record gives: V gene, D gene, J gene, clone size, CDR3 protein, CDR3 DNA. A D gene is named only where the DNA matches it firmly. A clone size is listed for some rows: how often the clone was seen (once, few, many), or a class if it is expanded.

>TRBV18|-|TRBJ1-3|once
CASSPDAGPRTGNTIYF
TGTGCCAGCTCACCAGACGCCGGGCCCCGGACGGGAAACACCATATATTTT
>TRBV6-5|-|TRBJ1-1|-
CATSRGTEAFF
TGTGCCACTTCTAGGGGGACTGAAGCTTTCTTT
>TRBV5-6|-|TRBJ2-1|-
CASSLSRRPYNEQFF
TGTGCCAGCAGCTTGAGTAGACGGCCGTACAATGAGCAGTTCTTC
>TRBV18|-|TRBJ2-7|-
CASSAWDLQDEQYF
TGTGCCAGCTCAGCCTGGGACTTACAGGACGAGCAGTACTTC
>TRBV4-1|-|TRBJ1-2|-
CASSQEMRGNYGYTF
TGCGCCAGCAGCCAAGAGATGAGGGGGAACTATGGCTACACCTTC
>TRBV7-3|TRBD2|TRBJ2-1|once
CASSPAGEGNEQFF
TGTGCCAGCAGCCCCGCGGGAGAGGGCAATGAGCAGTTCTTC
>TRBV6-5|-|TRBJ2-7|-
CASSYQGSYYEQYF
TGTGCCAGCAGTTATCAGGGTTCTTACTACGAGCAGTACTTC
>TRBV14|TRBD1|TRBJ1-5|-
CASSQETGPNQPQHF
TGTGCCAGCAGCCAAGAGACAGGGCCCAATCAGCCCCAGCATTTT
>TRBV5-4|TRBD1|TRBJ1-1|few
CASSDRVW
TGTGCCAGCAGCGACAGGGTGTGG
>TRBV5-8|TRBD2|TRBJ2-1|-
CASSPTSGPRDEQFF
TGTGCCAGCAGCCCGACTAGCGGGCCTAGGGATGAGCAGTTCTTC
>TRBV7-3|-|TRBJ2-7|-
CASSLGGGSYEQYF
TGTGCCAGCAGCTTAGGGGGCGGCTCCTACGAGCAGTACTTC
>TRBV7-6|TRBD1|TRBJ2-1|-
CASSLAGGVNEQFF
TGTGCCAGCAGCTTGGCAGGGGGAGTCAATGAGCAGTTCTTC
>TRBV29-1|TRBD2|TRBJ2-1|few
CSVEGTSGRMGQFF
TGCAGCGTTGAAGGGACTAGCGGGAGGATGGGGCAGTTCTTC
>TRBV19|-|TRBJ1-1|few
CASSSPVGAGAEAFF
TGTGCCAGTAGTTCCCCAGTAGGGGCCGGGGCTGAAGCTTTCTTT
>TRBV4-1|TRBD1|TRBJ2-4|-
CASSRKDGTEKNIQYF
TGCGCCAGCAGCCGGAAGGACGGGACAGAGAAAAACATTCAGTACTTC
>TRBV7-8|-|TRBJ1-2|once
CASSRETDYGYTF
TGTGCCAGCTCCAGGGAGACTGACTATGGCTACACCTTC
>TRBV6-1|-|TRBJ1-5|-
CASSEDTGFQPQHF
TGTGCCAGCAGTGAAGATACAGGGTTTCAGCCCCAGCATTTT